Listed below are T cell receptor beta chains from one sample, sequenced in a study of blood T cells in healthy people across ages. TCRdb itself ran the 5' RACE reads through MiXCR, one entry per CDR3 protein. This sample has approximately 1.5 million distinct CDR3 sequences, with about 42% found just once. Sequenced material: blood. Every receptor here comes from a woman in her late teens or twenties in good health. CDR3s include the opening cysteine and the closing phenylalanine or tryptophan. The D gene is left open where the match is weak. Only some rows state a clone size, as once, few, many or a class for expanded clones.

clone_size	d_call	v_call	j_call	cdr3_aa	cdr3_nt
few	NA	TRBV6-2/TRBV6-3	TRBJ2-5	CASSYGESYNEQYF	TGTGCCAGCAGTTACGGGGAATCCTACAATGAGCAGTACTTC
once	TRBD2	TRBV25-1	TRBJ2-5	CANSATLGLAGVETQYF	TGTGCCAACAGTGCCACACTCGGACTAGCGGGGGTGGAGACCCAGTACTTC
NA	NA	TRBV11-2	TRBJ2-7	CASSLGRGVSYGQYF	TGTGCCAGCAGTCTCGGCAGGGGGGTCTCCTACGGGCAGTACTTC
few	NA	TRBV15	TRBJ2-1	CATSSLGRYNEQFF	TGTGCCACCAGCTCCTTGGGACGGTACAATGAGCAGTTCTTC
NA	NA	TRBV30	TRBJ2-7	CAWSVGGTYEQYF	TGTGCCTGGAGTGTAGGGGGGACCTACGAGCAGTACTTC
NA	NA	TRBV4-3	TRBJ1-6	CASSPAWRVPSPLHF	TGCGCCAGCAGCCCTGCATGGAGGGTACCCTCACCCCTCCACTTT
few	NA	TRBV20-1	TRBJ2-7	CSARVRAYNEQYF	TGCAGTGCTAGGGTTAGGGCTTACAATGAGCAGTACTTC
few	NA	TRBV28	TRBJ1-2	CASSLRTYGYTF	TGTGCCAGCAGTCTACGGACCTATGGCTACACCTTC
NA	NA	TRBV7-2	TRBJ2-7	CASSLQLNYEQYF	TGTGCCAGCAGCTTACAACTCAACTACGAGCAGTACTTC
many	NA	TRBV12-3/TRBV12-4	TRBJ2-7	CASSHNSYEQYF	TGTGCCAGCAGCCACAACTCCTACGAGCAGTACTTC
NA	NA	TRBV30	TRBJ2-3	CAWSARPQAQYF	TGTGCCTGGAGTGCAAGACCGCAAGCGCAGTATTTT
once	NA	TRBV29-1	TRBJ1-1	CSVLRRQRGVEAFF	TGCAGCGTCTTACGACGGCAAAGAGGGGTTGAAGCTTTCTTT
once	NA	TRBV2	TRBJ2-2	CASRPTGPTGELFF	TGTGCCAGCAGGCCTACAGGGCCCACCGGGGAGCTGTTTTTT
NA	NA	TRBV20-1	TRBJ2-1	CSASSEGGAYNEQFF	TGCAGTGCTAGTTCAGAGGGAGGCGCCTACAATGAGCAGTTCTTC
NA	TRBD1	TRBV6-5	TRBJ1-1	CASSMDRAANTEAFF	TGTGCCAGCAGTATGGACAGGGCGGCGAACACTGAAGCTTTCTTT
few	TRBD1	TRBV7-2	TRBJ2-7	CASSFRQGASYNEQYF	TGTGCCAGCAGCTTTAGACAGGGGGCGAGCTACAATGAGCAGTACTTC
few	NA	TRBV29-1	TRBJ2-5	CSVAQVNEQYF	TGCAGCGTTGCCCAGGTCAATGAGCAGTACTTC
NA	NA	TRBV29-1	TRBJ2-4	CSVRISDIQYF	TGCAGCGTTAGGATCTCAGACATTCAGTACTTC
few	NA	TRBV20-1	TRBJ2-1	CSARDRGTSDEQFF	TGCAGTGCTAGAGATAGGGGGACGAGTGATGAGCAGTTCTTC
few	TRBD1	TRBV10-3	TRBJ2-3	CAISAGQGFADTQYF	TGTGCCATCAGTGCCGGACAGGGGTTCGCAGATACGCAGTATTTT
NA	NA	TRBV12-3/TRBV12-4	TRBJ2-5	CASSPATGEQETQYF	TGTGCCAGCAGTCCCGCGACAGGAGAACAAGAGACCCAGTACTTC
NA	TRBD2	TRBV20-1	TRBJ2-1	CSATSGGSSYNEQFF	TGCAGTGCTACAAGCGGGGGGAGCTCCTACAATGAGCAGTTCTTC
NA	NA	TRBV29-1	TRBJ2-1	CSALEDEQFF	TGCAGCGCCCTAGAGGATGAGCAGTTCTTC
few	NA	TRBV7-2	TRBJ1-1	CASSLALRGVFPEAFF	TGTGCCAGCAGCTTAGCGCTAAGGGGAGTTTTCCCTGAAGCTTTCTTT
NA	NA	TRBV7-9	TRBJ1-1	CASSLGDGEGVEAFF	TGTGCCAGCAGCTTAGGTGACGGGGAGGGCGTAGAAGCTTTCTTT
NA	NA	TRBV12-3/TRBV12-4	TRBJ1-2	CASSLGDRGGAYGYTF	TGTGCCAGCAGTTTAGGGGACCGCGGAGGGGCTTATGGCTACACCTTC
NA	NA	TRBV19	TRBJ1-5	CASSILGKGSNQPQHF	TGTGCCAGTAGTATCTTGGGAAAGGGGAGCAATCAGCCCCAGCATTTT
NA	TRBD1	TRBV7-9	TRBJ1-5	CASRDRGRDSPQHF	TGTGCCAGCAGGGACAGGGGTCGAGATTCTCCCCAGCATTTT
NA	NA	TRBV4-3	TRBJ1-6	CASSQDSSFGNSPLHF	TGCGCCAGCAGCCAAGATAGTAGTTTTGGAAATTCACCCCTCCACTTT
NA	NA	TRBV2	TRBJ2-3	CASTPGQVSPTDTQYF	TGTGCCAGCACCCCGGGTCAGGTTTCCCCCACAGATACGCAGTATTTT
NA	TRBD2	TRBV5-1	TRBJ2-3	CASSQGLAFADTQYF	TGCGCCAGCAGCCAGGGACTAGCTTTTGCAGATACGCAGTATTTT
NA	TRBD2	TRBV4-1	TRBJ2-1	CASSHTSLTGGPHEQFF	TGCGCCAGCAGCCACACAAGCCTGACGGGGGGGCCTCATGAGCAGTTCTTC
NA	NA	TRBV12-3/TRBV12-4	TRBJ2-7	CASSFGGEYRDYEQYF	TGTGCCAGCAGTTTTGGGGGCGAATATAGGGACTACGAGCAGTACTTC
NA	TRBD2	TRBV11-2	TRBJ2-5	CASSRTSGPYNEQYF	TGTGCCAGCAGCCGGACTAGCGGTCCCTACAATGAGCAGTACTTC
few	NA	TRBV6-2/TRBV6-3	TRBJ1-5	CASSYTPGQGVHQPQHF	TGTGCCAGCAGTTACACCCCTGGTCAGGGAGTCCACCAGCCCCAGCATTTT
few	TRBD2	TRBV28	TRBJ2-7	CASSLGLAADNEQYF	TGTGCCAGCAGTTTGGGACTAGCGGCCGACAATGAGCAGTACTTC
NA	NA	TRBV7-9	TRBJ2-1	CASSLAAEQFF	TGTGCCAGCAGCTTAGCGGCTGAGCAGTTCTTC
once	NA	TRBV7-9	TRBJ2-2	CASLSWTDNTGELFF	TGTGCCAGCCTTTCATGGACAGATAACACCGGGGAGCTGTTTTTT
few	TRBD2	TRBV20-1	TRBJ2-3	CSATSSGRWNTQYF	TGCAGTGCTACCTCTAGCGGGAGATGGAATACGCAGTATTTT
few	TRBD2	TRBV20-1	TRBJ2-1	CSAYSGSYNEQFF	TGCAGTGCTTATAGCGGGTCCTACAATGAGCAGTTCTTC
few	NA	TRBV12-3/TRBV12-4	TRBJ1-2	CASSLGEGDGYTF	TGTGCCAGCAGTTTGGGGGAAGGTGATGGCTACACCTTC
few	TRBD1	TRBV9	TRBJ1-4	CASSGGQDPNEKLFF	TGTGCCAGCAGCGGAGGACAGGACCCTAATGAAAAACTGTTTTTT
NA	NA	TRBV5-1	TRBJ2-1	CASTSGEYNEQFF	TGCGCCAGCACCTCAGGGGAATACAATGAGCAGTTCTTC
NA	TRBD2	TRBV20-1	TRBJ2-1	CSAREDGYNEQFF	TGCAGTGCCCGGGAGGATGGCTACAATGAGCAGTTCTTC